These 22 T cell receptor beta chains originate from one sample sequenced in a study of early stage breast cancer tumors. Clones were read by immunoSEQ multiplex PCR, and TCRdb kept only the in-frame ones, dropping some. This sample has tens of thousands of clones, with about three quarters found just once. Sequences were obtained from blood. The receptor set was obtained from a person aged 35-49 years with breast cancer.

The V and J genes are TRBV30 and TRBJ2-1; 7 nucleotides agree with TRBD2. The CDR3 runs 13 residues. Germline lookup yields CDR1 GTSNPN and CDR2 SVGIG (reference sequence). With 2 bases clipped from V and 10 bases from J, the junction kept 8 bases outside the gene matches. The CDR3 loop reads CAWSRGRAEEQFF. In DNA form, the CDR3 reads TGTGCCTGGAGTCGGGGGAGGGCCGAGGAGCAGTTCTTC. The entire variable domain, with the rest obtained from reference TRBV30 and TRBJ2-1, is as follows: SQTIHQWPATLVQPVGSPLSLECTVEGTSNPNLYWYRQAAGRGLQLLFYSVGIGQISSEVPQNLSASRPQDRQFILSSKKLLLSDSGFYLCAWSRGRAEEQFFGPGTRLTVL.

The chain combines TRBV7-9 with TRBJ2-3; no clear D gene. Per germline, CDR1 SEHNR and CDR2 FQNEAQ (reference sequence). V lost 1 base to trimming and J lost 7 bases, with 21 bases between them. The CDR3 has 17 residues. The CDR3 region is CASSLVGSLKGTNTQYF. The CDR3 coding sequence is TGTGCCAGCAGCTTAGTCGGGTCTTTAAAGGGTACGAATACGCAGTATTTT.

The rearrangement uses TRBV30 and TRBJ2-7, with D uncertain. This CDR3 comprises 14 residues. Germline V CDR1 and CDR2: GTSNPN, SVGIG (reference sequence). With 3 bases removed from V and 3 bases from J, the gap between germline ends came to 15 bases. The chain's CDR3 is CAWSGTLEIYEQYF. CDR3 DNA: TGTGCCTGGAGCGGCACTCTGGAAATCTACGAGCAGTACTTC. The full variable domain, with the rest looked up from reference TRBV30 and TRBJ2-7, is SQTIHQWPATLVQPVGSPLSLECTVEGTSNPNLYWYRQAAGRGLQLLFYSVGIGQISSEVPQNLSASRPQDRQFILSSKKLLLSDSGFYLCAWSGTLEIYEQYFGPGTRLTVT.

This clone was observed once. This rearrangement joins TRBV5-4 to TRBJ1-1, with D possibly being TRBD1 (6 bases). Trimming stripped 4 bases from V and 3 bases from J, with 10 bases between. CDR1 is SGHNT, CDR2 YYREEE, per germline (reference sequence). This CDR3 comprises 13 residues. CDR3 coding DNA: TGTGCCAGCAGCCCCAGGGGATACACTGAAGCTTTCTTT. Amino acid sequence: CASSPRGYTEAFF.

V is TRBV7-6 and J is TRBJ2-3, with D possibly being TRBD2 (6 bases). The length of the CDR3 is 14 residues. The germline V gene encodes CDR1 SGHVS and CDR2 FNYEAQ. Deletions cut 5 bases from V and 5 bases from J, with 14 bases between. Written as DNA, the CDR3 is TGTGCCAGCAGCCCGATAGCGCGGGGAGATACGCAGTATTTT. This gives the protein CASSPIARGDTQYF.

This clone was detected once. The chain employs TRBV11-2 and TRBJ2-7; D ambiguous. V shed 2 bases and J shed 5 bases, with 4 bases lying between them. CDR1 and CDR2 (germline): SGHAT, FQNNGV. The CDR3 extends over 11 amino acids. Here the CDR3 DNA reads TGTGCCAGCAGCTTAATAGACGAGCAGTACTTC. It translates to CASSLIDEQYF. The variable domain in full, completed from reference TRBV11-2 and TRBJ2-7, reads EAGVAQSPRYKIIEKRQSVAFWCNPISGHATLYWYQQILGQGPKLLIQFQNNGVVDDSQLPKDRFSAERLKGVDSTLKIQPAKLEDSAVYLCASSLIDEQYFGPGTRLTVT.

V gene TRBV18 combines with J gene TRBJ2-7, with a weak D call TRBD1 (5 bases). Trimming stripped 3 bases from V and 2 bases from J, with 14 bases between. Germline V gene sequence: CDR1 KGHSH, CDR2 LQKENI. CDR3 length: 15 residues. As DNA, the CDR3 is TGTGCCAGCTCACCGCAACCCGGACACACCTACGAGCAGTACTTC. It specifies CASSPQPGHTYEQYF.

The chain has TRBV5-6 and TRBJ2-2; D gene ambiguous. The V gene's germline CDR1 is SGHDT and CDR2 YYEEEE. Between the trimmed V and J ends, which lost 2 bases and 3 bases, there was a span of 8 bases. CDR3 length: 14 amino acids. CDR3 in amino acids: CASSLYPYTGELFF. The CDR3, as DNA: TGTGCCAGCAGCTTATACCCCTACACCGGGGAGCTGTTTTTT.

This clone has only a few counts. The chain uses TRBV10-1 and TRBJ2-7, with D uncertain. Germline CDR1 WNHNN, CDR2 SYGVQD (reference sequence). The CDR3 extends over 14 amino acids. V was clipped by 0 bases and J by 4 bases, with 10 bases between them. CDR3 residues: CASSESGSRYEQYF. The CDR3 region has the DNA TGCGCCAGCAGTGAGTCAGGGTCCCGGTACGAGCAGTACTTC.

This chain connects TRBV2 to TRBJ2-4; 10 bases map to TRBD1. J lost 8 bases, V lost 6 bases, and 7 bases had no gene match. The germline CDR1 and CDR2 sequences are SNHLY and FYNNEI. The CDR3 extends over 14 amino acids. DNA for the CDR3: TGTGCCAGCAGGACGACAGGGGGCTGGGACATTCAGTACTTC. Its protein product is CASRTTGGWDIQYF. The full variable domain, its missing parts supplied by reference TRBV2 and TRBJ2-4, is EPEVTQTPSHQVTQMGQEVILRCVPISNHLYFYWYRQILGQKVEFLVSFYNNEISEKSEIFDDQFSVERPDGSNFTLKIRSTKLEDSAMYFCASRTTGGWDIQYFGAGTRLSVL.

The count of this clone is one. V is TRBV13 and J is TRBJ2-7, with TRBD1 as a possible D gene (6 bases). V shed 5 bases and J shed 5 bases, with 16 bases lying between them. Germline lookup yields CDR1 PRHDT and CDR2 FYEKMQ (reference sequence). The CDR3 is 14 amino acids. The CDR3 here is CASSPNRVYDEQYF. CDR3 nucleotide sequence: TGTGCCAGCAGCCCTAACAGGGTCTATGACGAGCAGTACTTC.

The CDR3 DNA follows: TGTGCCAGCTGCCGGACCACCCGCACAGATACGCAGTATTTT. As protein: CASCRTTRTDTQYF. This chain connects TRBV6-1 to TRBJ2-3; D ambiguous. The CDR3 extends over 14 amino acids. Germline lookup yields CDR1 MNHNS and CDR2 SASEGT. Trimming stripped 8 bases from V and 1 base from J, with 13 bases between.

The rearrangement links TRBV5-5 to TRBJ2-1; a weak D match, TRBD1 (6 bases). The CDR3 runs to 16 residues. Germline values: CDR1 SGHKS, CDR2 YYEKEE (reference sequence). The V end lost 1 base, the J end lost 0 bases, and 11 bases lay between the germline ends. As DNA, the CDR3 is TGTGCCAGCAGCTTGACAGGGCCCAGCTCCTACAATGAGCAGTTCTTC. Amino acid sequence: CASSLTGPSSYNEQFF. Supplemented by reference TRBV5-5 and TRBJ2-1, the full variable domain reads DAGVTQSPTHLIKTRGQQVTLRCSPISGHKSVSWYQQVLGQGPQFIFQYYEKEERGRGNFPDRFSARQFPNYSSELNVNALLLGDSALYLCASSLTGPSSYNEQFFGPGTRLTVL.

In its sample, this clone was seen once. The chain is built from TRBV4-1 and TRBJ1-6; D not resolved. This CDR3 is 12 amino acids long. Deletions cut 4 bases from V and 10 bases from J, with 8 bases between. Per germline, CDR1 MGHRA and CDR2 YSYEKL. The CDR3 coding sequence is TGCGCCAGCAGCCGTAGTCGGTCACCCCTCCACTTT. Its protein is CASSRSRSPLHF.

The chain links TRBV12-5 to TRBJ2-3; D ambiguous. The CDR3 is 12 amino acids. V dropped 1 base and J dropped 3 bases, with 2 bases sitting between them. Per germline, CDR1 LGHNT and CDR2 FRNRAP. DNA of the CDR3: TGTGCTAGTGGTTTGGAAACAGATACGCAGTATTTT. It encodes CASGLETDTQYF.

This rearrangement joins TRBV6-6 to TRBJ1-5, with D maybe TRBD1 (6 bases). This CDR3 contains 16 residues. The V gene's germline CDR1 is MNHNY and CDR2 SVGAGI (reference sequence). Trimming stripped 4 bases from V and 2 bases from J, with 15 bases between. CDR3 sequence reads: CASSSHRVGGNQPQHF. The CDR3 region has the DNA TGTGCCAGCAGTTCCCACAGGGTAGGGGGCAATCAGCCCCAGCATTTT.

The chain couples TRBV15 to TRBJ2-7; tentatively, D is TRBD2 (6 bases). The CDR3 sequence is 14 residues long. Germline lookup yields CDR1 LNHNV and CDR2 YYDKDF (reference sequence). Deletions cut 5 bases from V and 0 bases from J, with 11 bases between. CDR3 protein: CATSEGLDSYEQYF. The CDR3 nucleotides read TGTGCCACCAGCGAGGGACTGGACTCCTACGAGCAGTACTTC.

The chain couples TRBV5-4 to TRBJ2-2, with 7 bases aligning to TRBD1. Germline V CDR1 and CDR2: SGHNT, YYREEE (reference sequence). J was trimmed by 7 bases and V by 2 bases; bases with no gene match: 2. This CDR3 is built from 13 residues. DNA of the CDR3: TGTGCCAGCAGCTTACGACAGGGCGGGGAGCTGTTTTTT. Its protein is CASSLRQGGELFF.

The chain joins TRBV5-6 to TRBJ1-5, with TRBD1 matching 7 bases. This CDR3 region has 15 residues. The V and J ends lost 2 bases and 2 bases, in that order; junction bases with no gene match: 4. Per the germline V gene, CDR1 is SGHDT and CDR2 is YYEEEE. The CDR3 protein is CASSLQGLRNQPQHF. As DNA, the CDR3 is TGTGCCAGCAGCTTACAGGGGCTGCGCAATCAGCCCCAGCATTTT.

The J gene is TRBJ1-3, the V gene TRBV7-9; D is unresolved. V was cut by 1 base and J by 0 bases, with 4 bases left in between. Germline CDR1 and CDR2: SEHNR and FQNEAQ (reference sequence). The CDR3 loop spans 14 amino acids. This CDR3 is CASSLDGSGNTIYF. The DNA of the CDR3 is TGTGCCAGCAGCTTAGACGGCTCTGGAAACACCATATATTTT. The full variable domain, in which reference TRBV7-9 and TRBJ1-3 provide the parts outside the CDR3, is DTGVSQNPRHKITKRGQNVTFRCDPISEHNRLYWYRQTLGQGPEFLTYFQNEAQLEKSRLLSDRFSAERPKGSFSTLEIQRTEQGDSAMYLCASSLDGSGNTIYFGEGSWLTVV.

This clone was counted only a few times. The rearrangement links TRBV7-6 to TRBJ2-1; D is ambiguous. The CDR3 loop spans 14 amino acids. CDR1 is SGHVS and CDR2 is FNYEAQ in the germline V gene. The V and J ends lost 1 base and 4 bases respectively, with 8 bases between them. The DNA for the CDR3 is TGTGCCAGCAGCTTAGGGACCACTTACAATGAGCAGTTCTTC. It specifies CASSLGTTYNEQFF.

The chain uses TRBV30 and TRBJ2-3; D is perhaps TRBD1 (5 bases). CDR3 length: 14 amino acids. With 6 bases removed from V and 1 base from J, the gap between germline ends came to 14 bases. From germline, CDR1 is GTSNPN and CDR2 SVGIG (reference sequence). The CDR3 bases are TGTGCCTGTAAAAGGGGTTCCGGCACAGATACGCAGTATTTT. Protein sequence: CACKRGSGTDTQYF.